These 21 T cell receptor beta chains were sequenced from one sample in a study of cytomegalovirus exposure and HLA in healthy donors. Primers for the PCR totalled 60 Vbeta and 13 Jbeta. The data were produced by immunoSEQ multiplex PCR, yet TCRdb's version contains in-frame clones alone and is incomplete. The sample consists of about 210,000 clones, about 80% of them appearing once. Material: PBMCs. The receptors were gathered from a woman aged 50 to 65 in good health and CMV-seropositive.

The CDR3 loop is CASSLGVGRVQETQYF. The CDR3 region has the DNA TGTGCCAGCAGCTTAGGAGTCGGCAGGGTCCAAGAGACCCAGTACTTC. The chain recombines TRBV11-2 with TRBJ2-5; D might be TRBD1 (5 bases). CDR1 is SGHAT and CDR2 is FQNNGV in the germline V gene. V was trimmed by 1 base and J by 1 base, leaving 13 bases between them. This CDR3 has 16 residues. The full variable domain, in which reference TRBV11-2 and TRBJ2-5 provide the parts outside the CDR3, is EAGVAQSPRYKIIEKRQSVAFWCNPISGHATLYWYQQILGQGPKLLIQFQNNGVVDDSQLPKDRFSAERLKGVDSTLKIQPAKLEDSAVYLCASSLGVGRVQETQYFGPGTRLLVL.

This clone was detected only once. The CDR3, as DNA: TGTGCCACCAGCAGAGATCGGGTACAGGGGGTCGGCAATCAGCCCCAGCATTTT. It codes for CATSRDRVQGVGNQPQHF. The chain uses TRBV15 and TRBJ1-5; 8 bases align to TRBD1. Germline CDR1 is LNHNV and CDR2 is YYDKDF (reference sequence). J gave up 2 bases and V 0 bases, and 9 bases lay outside the gene matches. This CDR3 is 18 amino acids long. The variable domain in full, completed from reference TRBV15 and TRBJ1-5, reads DAMVIQNPRYQVTQFGKPVTLSCSQTLNHNVMYWYQQKSSQAPKLLFHYYDKDFNNEADTPDNFQSRRPNTSFCFLDIRSPGLGDTAMYLCATSRDRVQGVGNQPQHFGDGTRLSIL.

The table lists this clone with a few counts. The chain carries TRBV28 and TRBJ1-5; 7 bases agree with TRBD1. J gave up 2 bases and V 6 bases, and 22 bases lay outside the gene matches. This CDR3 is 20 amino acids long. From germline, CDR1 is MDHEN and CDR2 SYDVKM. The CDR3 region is CASSLLLGQRTYYGNQPQHF. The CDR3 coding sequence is TGTGCCAGCAGCCTTTTGTTGGGACAGCGGACTTATTATGGCAATCAGCCCCAGCATTTT.

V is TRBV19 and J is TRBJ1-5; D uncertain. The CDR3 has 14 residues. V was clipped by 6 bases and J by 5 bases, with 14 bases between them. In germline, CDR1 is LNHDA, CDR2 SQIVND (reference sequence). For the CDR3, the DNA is TGTGCCAGTAGCCGCCCCAGGCGGGATCAGCCCCAGCATTTT. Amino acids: CASSRPRRDQPQHF.

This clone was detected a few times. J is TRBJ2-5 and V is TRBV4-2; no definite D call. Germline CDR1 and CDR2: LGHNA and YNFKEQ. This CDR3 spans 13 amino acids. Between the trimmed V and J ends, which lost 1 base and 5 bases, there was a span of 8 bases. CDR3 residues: CASSQGTRETQYF. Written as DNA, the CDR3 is TGTGCCAGCAGCCAAGGCACACGCGAGACCCAGTACTTC.

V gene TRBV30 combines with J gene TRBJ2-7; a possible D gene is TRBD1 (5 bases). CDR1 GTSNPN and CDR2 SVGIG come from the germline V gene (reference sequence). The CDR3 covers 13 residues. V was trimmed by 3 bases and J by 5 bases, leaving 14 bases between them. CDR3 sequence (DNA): TGTGCCTGGAGCCCCCAGGGAACCCACGAGCAGTACTTC. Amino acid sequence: CAWSPQGTHEQYF.

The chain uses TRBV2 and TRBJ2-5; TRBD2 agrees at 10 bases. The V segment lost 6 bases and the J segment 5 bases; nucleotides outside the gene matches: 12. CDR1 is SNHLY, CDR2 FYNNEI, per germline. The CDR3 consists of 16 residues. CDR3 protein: CASRRGVAGGWETQYF. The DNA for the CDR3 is TGTGCCAGCAGGAGAGGAGTAGCGGGGGGTTGGGAGACCCAGTACTTC.

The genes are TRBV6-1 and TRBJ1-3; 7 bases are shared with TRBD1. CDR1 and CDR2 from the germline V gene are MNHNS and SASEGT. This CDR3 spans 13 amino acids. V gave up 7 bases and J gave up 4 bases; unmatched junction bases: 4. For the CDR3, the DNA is TGTGCCAGCACCACGACAGGGGGAAACACCATATATTTT. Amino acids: CASTTTGGNTIYF.

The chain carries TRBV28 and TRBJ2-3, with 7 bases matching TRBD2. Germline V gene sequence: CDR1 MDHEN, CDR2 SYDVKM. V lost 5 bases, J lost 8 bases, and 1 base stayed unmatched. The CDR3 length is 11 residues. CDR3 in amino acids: CASSGGGTQYF. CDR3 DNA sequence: TGTGCCAGCAGTGGGGGGGGTACGCAGTATTTT.

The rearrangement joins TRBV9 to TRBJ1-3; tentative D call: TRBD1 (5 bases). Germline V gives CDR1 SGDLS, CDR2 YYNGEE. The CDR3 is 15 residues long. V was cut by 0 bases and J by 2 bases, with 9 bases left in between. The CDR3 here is CASSVEGAAGNTIYF. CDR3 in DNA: TGTGCCAGCAGCGTAGAAGGGGCTGCTGGAAACACCATATATTTT.

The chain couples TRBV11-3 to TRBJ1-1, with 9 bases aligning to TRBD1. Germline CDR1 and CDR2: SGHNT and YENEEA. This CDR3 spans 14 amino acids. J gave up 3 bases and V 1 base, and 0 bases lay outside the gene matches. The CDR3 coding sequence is TGTGCCAGCAGCTTAGGACAGGGGGACACTGAAGCTTTCTTT. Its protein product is CASSLGQGDTEAFF.

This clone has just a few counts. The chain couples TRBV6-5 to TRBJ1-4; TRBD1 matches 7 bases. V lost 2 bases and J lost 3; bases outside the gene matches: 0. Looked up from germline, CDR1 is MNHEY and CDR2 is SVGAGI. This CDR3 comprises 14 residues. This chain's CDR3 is CASSYDRANEKLFF. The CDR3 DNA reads TGTGCCAGCAGTTACGACAGGGCTAATGAAAAACTGTTTTTT.

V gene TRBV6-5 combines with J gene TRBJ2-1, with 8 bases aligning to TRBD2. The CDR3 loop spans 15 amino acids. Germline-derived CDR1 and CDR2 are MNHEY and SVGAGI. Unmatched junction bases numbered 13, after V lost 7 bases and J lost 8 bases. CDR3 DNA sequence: TGTGCCAGCACCAATACCGGGGGGGGGTTATATGAGCAGTTCTTC. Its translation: CASTNTGGGLYEQFF.

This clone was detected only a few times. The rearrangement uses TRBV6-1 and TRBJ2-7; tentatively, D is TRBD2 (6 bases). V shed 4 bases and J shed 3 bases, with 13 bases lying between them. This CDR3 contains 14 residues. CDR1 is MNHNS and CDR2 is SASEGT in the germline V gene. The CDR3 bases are TGTGCCAGCAGTGTCTCGGTGGGGGGCTACGAGCAGTACTTC. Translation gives CASSVSVGGYEQYF.

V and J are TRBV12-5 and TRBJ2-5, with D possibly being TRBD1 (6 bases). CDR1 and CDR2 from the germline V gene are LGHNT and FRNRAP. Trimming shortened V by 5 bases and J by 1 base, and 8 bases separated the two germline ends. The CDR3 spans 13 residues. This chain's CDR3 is CASGGTTQETQYF. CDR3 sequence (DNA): TGTGCTAGTGGTGGGACAACCCAAGAGACCCAGTACTTC.

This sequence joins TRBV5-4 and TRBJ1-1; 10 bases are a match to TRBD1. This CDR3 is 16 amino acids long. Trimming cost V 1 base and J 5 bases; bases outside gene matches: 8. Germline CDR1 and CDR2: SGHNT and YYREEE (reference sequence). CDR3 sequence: CASSLPTGTGVTEAFF. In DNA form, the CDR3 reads TGTGCCAGCAGCTTGCCCACCGGGACAGGGGTTACTGAAGCTTTCTTT.

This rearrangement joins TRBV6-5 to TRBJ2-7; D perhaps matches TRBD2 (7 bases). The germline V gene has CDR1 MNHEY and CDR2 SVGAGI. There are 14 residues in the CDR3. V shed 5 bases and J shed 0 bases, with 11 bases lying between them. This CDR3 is CASSEGGASYEQYF. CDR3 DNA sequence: TGTGCCAGCAGTGAAGGGGGGGCCTCCTACGAGCAGTACTTC.

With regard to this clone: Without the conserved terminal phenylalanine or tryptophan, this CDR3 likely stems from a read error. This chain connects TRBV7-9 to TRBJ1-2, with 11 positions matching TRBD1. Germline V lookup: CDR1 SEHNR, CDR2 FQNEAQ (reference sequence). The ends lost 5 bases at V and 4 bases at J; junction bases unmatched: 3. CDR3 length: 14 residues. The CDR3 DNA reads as TGTGCCAGCAGCGGACAGGGGGCGGGCTATGGCTACACCCTC. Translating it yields CASSGQGAGYGYTL.

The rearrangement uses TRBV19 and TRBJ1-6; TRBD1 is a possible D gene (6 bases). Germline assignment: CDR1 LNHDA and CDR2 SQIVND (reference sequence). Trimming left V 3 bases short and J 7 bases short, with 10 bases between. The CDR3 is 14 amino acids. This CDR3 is CASSMGGLNSPLHF. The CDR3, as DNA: TGTGCCAGTAGTATGGGGGGGCTCAATTCACCCCTCCACTTT.

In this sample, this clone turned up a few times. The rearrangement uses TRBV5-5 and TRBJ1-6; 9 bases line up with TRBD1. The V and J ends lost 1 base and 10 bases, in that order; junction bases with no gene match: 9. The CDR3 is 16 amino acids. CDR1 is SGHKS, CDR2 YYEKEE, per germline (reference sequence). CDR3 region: CASSLNGRTGVSPLHF. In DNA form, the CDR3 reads TGTGCCAGCAGCTTGAATGGAAGGACAGGGGTCTCACCCCTCCACTTT.

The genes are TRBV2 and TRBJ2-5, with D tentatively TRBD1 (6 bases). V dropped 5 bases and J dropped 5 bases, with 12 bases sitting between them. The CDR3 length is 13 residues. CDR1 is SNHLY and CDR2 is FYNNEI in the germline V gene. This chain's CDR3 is CASSPGAGETQYF. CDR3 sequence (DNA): TGTGCCAGCAGTCCAGGGGCAGGGGAGACCCAGTACTTC. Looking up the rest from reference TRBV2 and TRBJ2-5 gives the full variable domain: EPEVTQTPSHQVTQMGQEVILRCVPISNHLYFYWYRQILGQKVEFLVSFYNNEISEKSEIFDDQFSVERPDGSNFTLKIRSTKLEDSAMYFCASSPGAGETQYFGPGTRLLVL.